This is a list of T cell receptor beta chains from one sample in a study of cytomegalovirus exposure and HLA in healthy donors. Generated by immunoSEQ multiplex PCR, the TCRdb table keeps only in-frame clones and is missing some. The data contain around 300,000 clones, around 90% of them singletons. The sequenced sample consisted of PBMCs. The receptors were gathered from a woman under 40 in good health and CMV-seropositive. CDR3s include the opening cysteine and the closing phenylalanine or tryptophan. D genes are given only for firm matches. Clone size is not always given. Where it is, it says once, few, many or a class for expanded clones.

D: NA; V: TRBV7-6; size: NA; J: TRBJ1-2; CDR3: CASSLGGDGSGYTF; DNA: TGTGCCAGCAGCTTAGGGGGCGACGGCTCTGGCTACACCTTC
D: TRBD1; V: TRBV14; size: NA; J: TRBJ2-7; CDR3: CASSQKQGFIYEQYF; DNA: TGTGCCAGCAGCCAGAAACAGGGGTTTATCTACGAGCAGTACTTC
D: NA; V: TRBV25-1; size: NA; J: TRBJ1-5; CDR3: CASSGAGIGNQPQHF; DNA: TGTGCCAGCAGTGGGGCAGGGATCGGCAATCAGCCCCAGCATTTT
D: TRBD1; V: TRBV28; size: NA; J: TRBJ2-4; CDR3: CASSWDSNIAKNIQYF; DNA: TGTGCCAGCAGTTGGGACAGTAACATAGCCAAAAACATTCAGTACTTC
D: TRBD1; V: TRBV13; size: once; J: TRBJ1-1; CDR3: CASSQGQGAFF; DNA: TGTGCCAGCAGCCAGGGACAGGGGGCTTTCTTT
D: NA; V: TRBV7-9; size: NA; J: TRBJ1-6; CDR3: CASSLGRVIRTPYNSPLHF; DNA: TGTGCCAGCAGCTTAGGACGTGTGATTCGGACACCCTATAATTCACCCCTCCACTTT
D: NA; V: TRBV27; size: NA; J: TRBJ2-1; CDR3: CASRSQAGPYNEQFF; DNA: TGTGCCAGCCGTTCCCAGGCCGGACCCTACAATGAGCAGTTCTTC
D: NA; V: TRBV25-1; size: NA; J: TRBJ1-2; CDR3: CASSEAPGYYGYTF; DNA: TGTGCCAGCAGTGAAGCGCCAGGGTACTATGGCTACACCTTC
D: NA; V: TRBV11-2; size: once; J: TRBJ2-7; CDR3: CASSLTWDGIGEQYF; DNA: TGTGCCAGCAGCTTAACTTGGGATGGGATAGGCGAGCAGTACTTC
D: NA; V: TRBV7-3; size: NA; J: TRBJ2-2; CDR3: CASSLRGGATTGELFF; DNA: TGTGCCAGCAGCTTACGAGGGGGGGCCACCACCGGGGAGCTGTTTTTT
D: TRBD1; V: TRBV28; size: NA; J: TRBJ2-6; CDR3: CASRGTGGSGANVLTF; DNA: TGTGCCAGCAGGGGGACAGGGGGCTCTGGGGCCAACGTCCTGACTTTC
D: TRBD1; V: TRBV6-6; size: NA; J: TRBJ2-3; CDR3: CASSRDRGTDTQYF; DNA: TGTGCCAGCAGCCGGGACAGGGGCACAGATACGCAGTATTTT
D: NA; V: TRBV7-9; size: NA; J: TRBJ1-6; CDR3: CASSDYNSPLHF; DNA: TGTGCCAGCAGCGACTATAATTCACCCCTCCACTTT
D: NA; V: TRBV5-6; size: NA; J: TRBJ2-5; CDR3: CASSLVAGAETQYF; DNA: TGTGCCAGCAGCTTGGTCGCCGGGGCTGAGACCCAGTACTTC
D: NA; V: TRBV6-5; size: NA; J: TRBJ2-7; CDR3: CASRRRSSYEQYF; DNA: TGTGCCAGTAGGCGCAGGAGCTCCTACGAGCAGTACTTC
D: NA; V: TRBV30; size: NA; J: TRBJ1-3; CDR3: CAWSVTGLSGNTIYF; DNA: TGTGCCTGGAGTGTTACAGGGTTGTCTGGAAACACCATATATTTT
D: TRBD1; V: TRBV6-1; size: NA; J: TRBJ1-2; CDR3: CASSEDPGTGGPGYTF; DNA: TGTGCCAGCAGTGAAGACCCCGGGACAGGGGGCCCTGGCTACACCTTC
D: NA; V: TRBV6-1; size: NA; J: TRBJ1-5; CDR3: CASSEGGGSNQPQHF; DNA: TGTGCCAGCAGTGAGGGCGGGGGAAGCAATCAGCCCCAGCATTTT
D: NA; V: TRBV7-3; size: NA; J: TRBJ1-1; CDR3: CASSLTEATEAFF; DNA: TGTGCCAGCAGCTTAACAGAAGCGACTGAAGCTTTCTTT
D: NA; V: TRBV30; size: NA; J: TRBJ2-2; CDR3: CAWKGTRTNTGELFF; DNA: TGTGCCTGGAAGGGGACAAGGACGAACACCGGGGAGCTGTTTTTT
D: TRBD2; V: TRBV4-3; size: NA; J: TRBJ2-7; CDR3: CASSQARLAGAYEQYF; DNA: TGCGCCAGCAGCCAAGCCCGACTAGCGGGAGCATACGAGCAGTACTTC
D: NA; V: TRBV7-6; size: NA; J: TRBJ1-5; CDR3: CASAPLAGEAQPQHF; DNA: TGTGCCAGCGCTCCTTTGGCGGGGGAGGCTCAGCCCCAGCATTTT
D: TRBD1; V: TRBV28; size: NA; J: TRBJ1-6; CDR3: CASRTGVDNSPLHF; DNA: TGTGCCAGCAGGACAGGGGTTGATAATTCACCCCTCCACTTT
D: NA; V: TRBV9; size: NA; J: TRBJ2-7; CDR3: CASSVVLGGEQYF; DNA: TGTGCCAGCAGCGTAGTCCTGGGTGGCGAGCAGTACTTC
D: NA; V: TRBV11-2; size: NA; J: TRBJ2-5; CDR3: CASSWRGETQYF; DNA: TGTGCCAGCAGCTGGCGGGGAGAGACCCAGTACTTC
D: NA; V: TRBV7-8; size: few; J: TRBJ1-6; CDR3: CASSLDRNSPLHF; DNA: TGTGCCAGCAGCTTAGACAGGAATTCACCCCTCCACTTT
D: NA; V: TRBV27; size: NA; J: TRBJ2-1; CDR3: CASSFLVGEQFF; DNA: TGTGCCAGCAGTTTTTTAGTTGGTGAGCAGTTCTTC
D: NA; V: TRBV5-1; size: NA; J: TRBJ2-1; CDR3: CASSFSPNNEQFF; DNA: TGCGCCAGCAGCTTTTCCCCAAACAATGAGCAGTTCTTC
D: TRBD1; V: TRBV11-1; size: NA; J: TRBJ2-7; CDR3: CASSLDRVTYEQYF; DNA: TGTGCCAGCAGCCTGGACAGGGTCACCTACGAGCAGTACTTC
D: NA; V: TRBV4-1; size: NA; J: TRBJ2-1; CDR3: CASSLGRKQFF; DNA: TGCGCCAGCAGCCTAGGGCGAAAGCAGTTCTTC
D: NA; V: TRBV5-5; size: NA; J: TRBJ2-5; CDR3: CASSYLQGRETQYF; DNA: TGTGCCAGCAGCTATTTACAGGGTAGGGAGACCCAGTACTTC
D: NA; V: TRBV15; size: NA; J: TRBJ2-7; CDR3: CATSRDSKGSYEQYF; DNA: TGTGCCACCAGCAGAGATTCCAAGGGGTCCTACGAGCAGTACTTC
D: TRBD1; V: TRBV2; size: NA; J: TRBJ1-2; CDR3: CASTGTGGIGGYTF; DNA: TGTGCCAGCACCGGGACAGGGGGAATTGGCGGCTACACCTTC
D: NA; V: TRBV5-6; size: NA; J: TRBJ2-7; CDR3: CASSLESSPYEQYF; DNA: TGTGCCAGCAGCTTGGAGTCCTCCCCCTACGAGCAGTACTTC
D: NA; V: TRBV11-3; size: few; J: TRBJ2-7; CDR3: CASSRGAVYEQYF; DNA: TGTGCCAGCAGTAGAGGGGCAGTATACGAGCAGTACTTC
D: TRBD2; V: TRBV27; size: NA; J: TRBJ2-7; CDR3: CASSLLADYYEQYF; DNA: TGTGCCAGCAGTTTACTAGCGGATTACTACGAGCAGTACTTC
D: TRBD1; V: TRBV5-4; size: NA; J: TRBJ2-7; CDR3: CASSFQGAHEQYF; DNA: TGTGCCAGCAGCTTCCAGGGGGCCCACGAGCAGTACTTC
D: TRBD1; V: TRBV7-6; size: NA; J: TRBJ2-1; CDR3: CASSLAPGQGGEQFF; DNA: TGTGCCAGCAGCTTAGCTCCGGGACAGGGCGGTGAGCAGTTCTTC
D: NA; V: TRBV28; size: NA; J: TRBJ2-1; CDR3: CASRLNGEMFNNEQFF; DNA: TGTGCCAGCAGACTTAACGGGGAGATGTTTAACAATGAGCAGTTCTTC
D: NA; V: TRBV4-3; size: NA; J: TRBJ2-1; CDR3: CASSQWGDNEQFF; DNA: TGCGCCAGCAGCCAATGGGGGGACAATGAGCAGTTCTTC
D: TRBD2; V: TRBV7-6; size: once; J: TRBJ2-1; CDR3: CASSQGLAGGGNNEQFF; DNA: TGTGCCAGCAGCCAGGGACTAGCGGGAGGTGGCAACAATGAGCAGTTCTTC
D: TRBD2; V: TRBV4-3; size: NA; J: TRBJ2-2; CDR3: CASSQVGLAGATGELFF; DNA: TGCGCCAGCAGCCAAGTCGGACTAGCGGGGGCCACCGGGGAGCTGTTTTTT
D: NA; V: TRBV30; size: NA; J: TRBJ2-7; CDR3: CAWRGATYEQYF; DNA: TGTGCCTGGAGGGGTGCGACCTACGAGCAGTACTTC
D: NA; V: TRBV6-6; size: NA; J: TRBJ1-2; CDR3: CASSYGVRQGSGYTF; DNA: TGTGCCAGCAGTTACGGCGTTAGGCAGGGGAGTGGCTACACCTTC
D: NA; V: TRBV28; size: NA; J: TRBJ1-2; CDR3: CASRFTEGGYTF; DNA: TGTGCCAGCAGATTTACAGAGGGAGGCTACACCTTC
D: TRBD2; V: TRBV4-3; size: NA; J: TRBJ2-7; CDR3: CASSQALAGGYEQYF; DNA: TGCGCCAGCAGCCAAGCTCTAGCGGGGGGCTACGAGCAGTACTTC
D: TRBD2; V: TRBV7-8; size: NA; J: TRBJ2-1; CDR3: CASSLIGTSGFYNEQFF; DNA: TGTGCCAGCAGCTTAATTGGGACTAGCGGCTTCTACAATGAGCAGTTCTTC
D: TRBD2; V: TRBV11-1; size: NA; J: TRBJ2-7; CDR3: CASSLNGGASYEQYF; DNA: TGTGCCAGCAGCTTAAACGGGGGGGCGTCCTACGAGCAGTACTTC
D: TRBD2; V: TRBV9; size: NA; J: TRBJ2-1; CDR3: CASSPGREGVYNEQFF; DNA: TGTGCCAGCAGCCCAGGGCGGGAGGGCGTCTACAATGAGCAGTTCTTC
D: NA; V: TRBV6-5; size: NA; J: TRBJ1-6; CDR3: CASSSASSYNSPLHF; DNA: TGTGCCAGCAGCTCCGCGAGCTCCTATAATTCACCCCTCCACTTT
D: NA; V: TRBV13; size: NA; J: TRBJ2-7; CDR3: CASSRGRLYEQYF; DNA: TGTGCCAGCAGCCGGGGAAGACTCTACGAGCAGTACTTC
D: NA; V: TRBV4-2; size: few; J: TRBJ2-3; CDR3: CASSQGAGSSTDTQYF; DNA: TGTGCCAGCAGCCAAGGCGCGGGTTCTAGCACAGATACGCAGTATTTT
D: TRBD2; V: TRBV7-8; size: NA; J: TRBJ2-1; CDR3: CASSLRAGGRDEQFF; DNA: TGTGCCAGCAGCTTACGAGCGGGGGGGAGGGATGAGCAGTTCTTC
D: NA; V: TRBV4-1; size: NA; J: TRBJ1-4; CDR3: CASSQDPAGFATNEKLFF; DNA: TGCGCCAGCAGCCAGGACCCGGCAGGGTTTGCAACTAATGAAAAACTGTTTTTT
D: TRBD1; V: TRBV28; size: NA; J: TRBJ1-2; CDR3: CASSFPPGQGSSGYTF; DNA: TGTGCCAGCAGTTTCCCGCCGGGACAGGGTTCATCTGGCTACACCTTC
D: NA; V: TRBV6-5; size: once; J: TRBJ2-1; CDR3: CASSPREVYNEQFF; DNA: TGTGCCAGCAGTCCCCGAGAAGTCTACAATGAGCAGTTCTTC
D: NA; V: TRBV30; size: once; J: TRBJ2-2; CDR3: CAWSGQGWTGELFF; DNA: TGTGCCTGGAGTGGGCAGGGCTGGACCGGGGAGCTGTTTTTT
D: NA; V: TRBV2; size: NA; J: TRBJ2-1; CDR3: CASHVGARNEQFF; DNA: TGTGCCAGCCACGTGGGGGCTAGAAATGAGCAGTTCTTC
D: NA; V: TRBV11-3; size: NA; J: TRBJ2-3; CDR3: CASSPGGSPTDTQYF; DNA: TGTGCCAGCAGCCCCGGGGGTAGTCCCACAGATACGCAGTATTTT